This T cell receptor beta chain was profiled in a study of T cell responses to AZD1222 COVID-19 vaccine. The method was immunoSEQ multiplex PCR; TCRdb's version includes in-frame clones alone and lacks a portion of them. The sample has about 130,000 clones; over 75% are singletons. CDR1 is SGHTA and CDR2 is FQGNSA in the germline V gene. There are 16 residues in the CDR3. The V end lost 5 bases, the J end lost 2 bases, and 15 bases lay between the germline ends. V usage is TRBV7-2 and J usage is TRBJ1-4, with a weak D call TRBD1 (5 bases). The TCR originated in an adult in good health. This sample comprised peripheral blood, obtained on day 0 of AZD1222 vaccination. Written as DNA, the CDR3 is TGTGCCAGCAGCAAGAACCCAGGGAGCACTAATGAAAAACTGTTTTTT. Encoded protein: CASSKNPGSTNEKLFF.